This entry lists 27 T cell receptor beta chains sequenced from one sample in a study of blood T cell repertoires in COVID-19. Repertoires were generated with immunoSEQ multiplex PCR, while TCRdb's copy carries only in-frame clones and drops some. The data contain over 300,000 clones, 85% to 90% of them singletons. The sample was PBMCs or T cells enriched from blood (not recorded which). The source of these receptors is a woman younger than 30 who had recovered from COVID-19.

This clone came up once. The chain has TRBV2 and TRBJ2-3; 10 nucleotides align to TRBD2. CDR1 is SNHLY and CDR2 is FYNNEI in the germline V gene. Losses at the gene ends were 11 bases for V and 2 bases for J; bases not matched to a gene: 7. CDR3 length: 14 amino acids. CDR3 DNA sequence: TGTGCCTTTCCGCTAGCGGGGGTCACAGATACGCAGTATTTT. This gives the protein CAFPLAGVTDTQYF.

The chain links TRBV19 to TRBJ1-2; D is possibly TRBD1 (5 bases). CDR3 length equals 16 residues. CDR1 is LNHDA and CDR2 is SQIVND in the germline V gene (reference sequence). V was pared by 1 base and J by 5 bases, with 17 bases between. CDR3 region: CASSIVPQGAEYGYTF. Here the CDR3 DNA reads TGTGCCAGTAGTATAGTCCCACAAGGGGCGGAATATGGCTACACCTTC.

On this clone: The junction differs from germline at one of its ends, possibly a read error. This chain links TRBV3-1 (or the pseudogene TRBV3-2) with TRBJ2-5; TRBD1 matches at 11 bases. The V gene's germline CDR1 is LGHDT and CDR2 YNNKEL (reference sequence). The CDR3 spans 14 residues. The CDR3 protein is CASSPGTGGSPSNF. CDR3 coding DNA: TGTGCCAGCAGCCCCGGGACAGGGGGGAGCCCAAGTAACTTC.

The CDR3 DNA is TGTGCCAGCAGCGGAACCGGGACTAGCGGGCCTTACGAGCAGTACTTC. It is translated as CASSGTGTSGPYEQYF. V and J are TRBV3-1 (or the pseudogene TRBV3-2) and TRBJ2-7, with TRBD2 matching over 12 bases. The CDR3 extends over 16 amino acids. The junction had 9 bases not matched to a gene; V was cut back by 5 bases and J by 4 bases. The germline gives CDR1 LGHDT, CDR2 YNNKEL (reference sequence).

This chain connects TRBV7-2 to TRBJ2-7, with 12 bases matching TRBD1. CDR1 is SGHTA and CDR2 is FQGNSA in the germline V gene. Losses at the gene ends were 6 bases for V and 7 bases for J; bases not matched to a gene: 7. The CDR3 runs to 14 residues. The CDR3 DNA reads TGTGCCAGCAGTAGGGACAGGGGGCGGGGAGAGCAGTACTTC. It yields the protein CASSRDRGRGEQYF.

Written as DNA, the CDR3 is TGTGCCACGTCCCATCAGACAGGGGGCATCGGTGAGCAGTTCTTC. The encoded protein is CATSHQTGGIGEQFF. V gene TRBV19 combines with J gene TRBJ2-1, with 10 bases aligning to TRBD1. Germline CDR1 and CDR2: LNHDA and SQIVND (reference sequence). V dropped 10 bases and J dropped 9; count of bases not matched to a gene: 15. The CDR3 sequence is 15 residues long. Supplemented by reference TRBV19 and TRBJ2-1, the full variable domain reads DGGITQSPKYLFRKEGQNVTLSCEQNLNHDAMYWYRQDPGQGLRLIYYSQIVNDFQKGDIAEGYSVSREKKESFPLTVTSAQKNPTAFYLCATSHQTGGIGEQFFGPGTRLTVL.

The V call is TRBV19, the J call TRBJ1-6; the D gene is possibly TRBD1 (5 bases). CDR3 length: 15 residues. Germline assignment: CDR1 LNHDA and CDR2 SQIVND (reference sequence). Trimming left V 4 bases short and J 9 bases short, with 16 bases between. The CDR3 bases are TGTGCCAGTAGTACCTCAGCCGCGGGGGTTTCACCCCTCCACTTT. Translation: CASSTSAAGVSPLHF.

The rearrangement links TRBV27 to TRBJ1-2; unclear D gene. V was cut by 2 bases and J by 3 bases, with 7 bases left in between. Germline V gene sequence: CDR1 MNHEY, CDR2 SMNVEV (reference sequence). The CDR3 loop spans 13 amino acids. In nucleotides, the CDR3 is TGTGCCAGCAGTTTAAACAGATACTATGGCTACACCTTC. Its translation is CASSLNRYYGYTF.

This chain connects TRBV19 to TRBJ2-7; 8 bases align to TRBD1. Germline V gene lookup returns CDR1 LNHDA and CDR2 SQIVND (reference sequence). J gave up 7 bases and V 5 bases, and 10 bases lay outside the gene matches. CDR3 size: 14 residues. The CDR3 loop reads CASSPRDRSGEQYF. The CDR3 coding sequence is TGTGCCAGTAGTCCCAGGGACAGGTCTGGGGAGCAGTACTTC.

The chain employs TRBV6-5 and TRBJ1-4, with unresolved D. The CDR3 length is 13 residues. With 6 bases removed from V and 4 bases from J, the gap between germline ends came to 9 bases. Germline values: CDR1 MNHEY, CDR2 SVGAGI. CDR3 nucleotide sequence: TGTGCCAGCAGGACACCAGATAATGAAAAACTGTTTTTT. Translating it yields CASRTPDNEKLFF.

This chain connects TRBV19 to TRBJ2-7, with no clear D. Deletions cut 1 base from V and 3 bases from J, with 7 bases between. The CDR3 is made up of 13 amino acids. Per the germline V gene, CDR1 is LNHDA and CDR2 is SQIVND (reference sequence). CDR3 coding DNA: TGTGCCAGTAGTATAGTACTTTACTACGAGCAGTACTTC. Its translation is CASSIVLYYEQYF.

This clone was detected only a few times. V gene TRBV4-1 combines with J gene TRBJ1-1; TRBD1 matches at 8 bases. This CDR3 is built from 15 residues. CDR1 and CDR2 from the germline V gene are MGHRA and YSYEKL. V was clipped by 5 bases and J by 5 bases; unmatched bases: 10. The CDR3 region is CASSSRGREWTEAFF. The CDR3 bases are TGCGCCAGCAGCTCCAGGGGGCGCGAGTGGACTGAAGCTTTCTTT.

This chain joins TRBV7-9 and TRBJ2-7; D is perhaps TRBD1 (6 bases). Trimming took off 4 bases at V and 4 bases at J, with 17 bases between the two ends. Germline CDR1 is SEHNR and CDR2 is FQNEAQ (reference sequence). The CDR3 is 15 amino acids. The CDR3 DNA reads TGTGCCAGCAGCTCCCCGGCAGGGGCCCCTTACGAGCAGTACTTC. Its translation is CASSSPAGAPYEQYF.

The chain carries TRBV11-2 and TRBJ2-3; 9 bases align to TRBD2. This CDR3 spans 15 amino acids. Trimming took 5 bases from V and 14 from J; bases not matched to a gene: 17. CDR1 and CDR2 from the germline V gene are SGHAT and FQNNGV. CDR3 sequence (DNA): TGTGCCAGCAGCCCAGGAGGGAGGGGAAGCGGGGGGTTGTATTTT. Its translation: CASSPGGRGSGGLYF.

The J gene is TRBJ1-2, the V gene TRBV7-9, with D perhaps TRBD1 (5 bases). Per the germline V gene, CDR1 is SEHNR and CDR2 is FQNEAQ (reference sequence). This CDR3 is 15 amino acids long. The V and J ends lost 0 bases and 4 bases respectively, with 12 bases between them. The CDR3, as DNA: TGTGCCAGCAGCTTAGCTTTTCAGGGCCTCTATGGCTACACCTTC. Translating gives CASSLAFQGLYGYTF. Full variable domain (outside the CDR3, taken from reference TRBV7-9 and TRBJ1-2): DTGVSQNPRHKITKRGQNVTFRCDPISEHNRLYWYRQTLGQGPEFLTYFQNEAQLEKSRLLSDRFSAERPKGSFSTLEIQRTEQGDSAMYLCASSLAFQGLYGYTFGSGTRLTVV.

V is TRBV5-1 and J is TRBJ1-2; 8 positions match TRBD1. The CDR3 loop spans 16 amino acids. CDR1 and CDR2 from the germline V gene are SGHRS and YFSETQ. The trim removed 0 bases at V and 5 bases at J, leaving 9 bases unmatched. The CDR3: CASSLAGDRKIYGYTF. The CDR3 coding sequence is TGCGCCAGCAGCTTGGCCGGGGACAGGAAAATTTATGGCTACACCTTC.

The CDR3: CASLSNRNEQFF. The CDR3, as DNA: TGTGCCAGTCTTTCTAACCGCAATGAGCAGTTCTTC. The chain combines TRBV19 with TRBJ2-1; D call uncertain. This CDR3 contains 12 residues. The germline V gene encodes CDR1 LNHDA and CDR2 SQIVND (reference sequence). Trimming shortened V by 8 bases and J by 6 bases, and 11 bases separated the two germline ends.

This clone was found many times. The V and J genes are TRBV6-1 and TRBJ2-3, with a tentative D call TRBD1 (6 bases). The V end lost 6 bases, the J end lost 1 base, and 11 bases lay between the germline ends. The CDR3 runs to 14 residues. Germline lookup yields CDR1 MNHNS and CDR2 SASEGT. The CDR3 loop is CASSPEGGTDTQYF. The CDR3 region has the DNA TGTGCCAGCAGCCCCGAGGGGGGCACAGATACGCAGTATTTT.

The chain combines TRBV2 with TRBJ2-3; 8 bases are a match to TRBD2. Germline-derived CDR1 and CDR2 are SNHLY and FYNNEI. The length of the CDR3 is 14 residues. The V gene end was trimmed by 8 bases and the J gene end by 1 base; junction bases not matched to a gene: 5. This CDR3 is CASRSGGRTDTQYF. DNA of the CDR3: TGTGCCAGCCGGAGCGGGGGCCGCACAGATACGCAGTATTTT.

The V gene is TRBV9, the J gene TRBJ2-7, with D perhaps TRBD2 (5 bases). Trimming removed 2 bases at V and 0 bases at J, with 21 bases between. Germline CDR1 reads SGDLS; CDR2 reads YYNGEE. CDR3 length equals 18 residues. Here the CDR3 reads CASSVSGLPIGFSYEQYF. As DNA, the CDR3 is TGTGCCAGCAGCGTTTCTGGACTGCCGATAGGGTTCTCCTACGAGCAGTACTTC.

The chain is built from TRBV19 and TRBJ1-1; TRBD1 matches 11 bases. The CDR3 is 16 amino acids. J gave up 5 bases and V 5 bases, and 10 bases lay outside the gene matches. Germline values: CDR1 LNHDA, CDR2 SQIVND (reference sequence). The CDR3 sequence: CASSLLPGQGDTEAFF. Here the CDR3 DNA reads TGTGCCAGTAGTCTTCTACCGGGACAGGGGGATACTGAAGCTTTCTTT.

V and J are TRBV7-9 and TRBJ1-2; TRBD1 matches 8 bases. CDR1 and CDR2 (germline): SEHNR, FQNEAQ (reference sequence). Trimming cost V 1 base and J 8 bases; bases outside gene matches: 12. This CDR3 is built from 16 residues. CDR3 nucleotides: TGTGCCAGCAGCTTAGGCGGACAGGGATATAGGGGCGGCTACACCTTC. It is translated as CASSLGGQGYRGGYTF.

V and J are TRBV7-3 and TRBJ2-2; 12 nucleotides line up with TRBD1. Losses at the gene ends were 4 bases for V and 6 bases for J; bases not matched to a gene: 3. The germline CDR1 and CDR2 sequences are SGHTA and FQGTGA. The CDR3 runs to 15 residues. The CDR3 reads CASSWDRGRAGELFF. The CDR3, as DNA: TGTGCCAGCAGCTGGGACAGGGGGCGTGCCGGGGAGCTGTTTTTT.

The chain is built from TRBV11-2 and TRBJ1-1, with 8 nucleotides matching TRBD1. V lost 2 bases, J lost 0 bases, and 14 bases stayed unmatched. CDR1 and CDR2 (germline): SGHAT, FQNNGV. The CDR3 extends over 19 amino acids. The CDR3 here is CASSLTRAWDRNMNTEAFF. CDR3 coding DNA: TGTGCCAGCAGCTTAACTCGAGCCTGGGACAGGAACATGAACACTGAAGCTTTCTTT.

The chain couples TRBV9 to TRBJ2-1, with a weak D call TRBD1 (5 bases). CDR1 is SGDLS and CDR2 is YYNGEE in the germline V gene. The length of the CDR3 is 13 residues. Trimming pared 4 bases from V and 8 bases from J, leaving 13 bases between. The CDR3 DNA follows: TGTGCCAGCAGCCCTCTGGGGCACTATGAGCAGTTCTTC. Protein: CASSPLGHYEQFF.

The CDR3 DNA follows: TGTGCCTGGAGCGATACAGGGACCGGGGAGCTGTTTTTT. Amino acids: CAWSDTGTGELFF. The chain has TRBV30 and TRBJ2-2; maybe TRBD1 (6 bases). The CDR3 is made up of 13 amino acids. The V end was cut by 3 bases, the J end by 5 bases, with 10 bases between. Germline loops: CDR1 GTSNPN, CDR2 SVGIG (reference sequence).

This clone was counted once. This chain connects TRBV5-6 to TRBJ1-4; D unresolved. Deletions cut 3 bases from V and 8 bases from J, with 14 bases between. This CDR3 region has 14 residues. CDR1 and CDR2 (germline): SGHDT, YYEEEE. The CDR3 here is CASSSLGPQEKLFF. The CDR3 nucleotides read TGTGCCAGCAGCTCCCTTGGCCCACAGGAAAAACTGTTTTTT.